Detailed here is one TCR beta chain. No antigen is known for it. Then a second PCR, running roughly 6 to 12 cycles, was carried out with a sample-barcoded 5' primer and a J-beta primer mix. Every individual sample yielded 2.5 million or more paired-end reads (each containing CDR3). One entry per CDR3 protein, called by TCRdb with MiXCR from the 5' RACE reads. The table has over 1,500,000 distinct CDR3 sequences, 49% seen once; the top ten hold approximately 2%. This sample is part of a study of blood T cells in healthy people across ages. Study-level findings and limits: It was not possible, with unsorted PBMCs, to conclusively compare naive and antigen-experienced cells. Diversity was higher, and naive CD4+ cells more numerous, in long-lived donors than in aged donors.

The trim removed 2 bases at V and 8 bases at J, leaving 8 bases unmatched. The CDR3 runs to 16 residues. The sample was blood. The chain combines TRBV12-3 or TRBV12-4 with TRBJ2-1, with TRBD2 matching over 11 bases. This TCR was recovered from a woman aged 40 to 50 in good health. CDR3 sequence: CASSLSPSGGLDEQFF. In DNA form, the CDR3 reads TGTGCCAGCAGTTTAAGCCCTAGCGGGGGGCTGGATGAGCAGTTCTTC.